The next 4 T cell receptor beta chains were all read from a single sample in a study of cytomegalovirus exposure and HLA in healthy donors. Repertoires were generated with immunoSEQ multiplex PCR, while TCRdb's copy carries only in-frame clones and drops some. The sample has around 60,000 clones; 85% to 95% are singletons. The sample comprised PBMCs. These receptors were obtained from a woman aged 18-35 years in good health and CMV-seropositive.

This clone appeared a few times. This chain uses TRBV7-8 with TRBJ2-1; D may be TRBD1 (6 bases). The CDR3 runs to 14 residues. CDR1 and CDR2 (germline): SGHVS, FQNEAQ. V lost 6 bases and J lost 4, with 13 bases in between. This CDR3 is CASRRGGLYNEQFF. DNA for the CDR3: TGTGCCAGCAGGCGAGGGGGTTTGTACAATGAGCAGTTCTTC.

The chain is built from TRBV7-9 and TRBJ2-5; 10 nucleotides match TRBD1. The CDR3 length is 16 residues. The V gene's germline CDR1 is SEHNR and CDR2 FQNEAQ (reference sequence). With 5 bases clipped from V and 4 bases from J, the junction kept 10 bases outside the gene matches. The CDR3 protein is CASSGDDRGLGETQYF. In nucleotides, the CDR3 is TGTGCCAGCAGCGGAGACGACAGGGGGCTTGGAGAGACCCAGTACTTC.

The V call is TRBV2, the J call TRBJ2-7, with TRBD2 matching over 9 bases. V trimming: 6 bases; J trimming: 5 bases; junction bases outside the gene matches: 11. Germline values: CDR1 SNHLY, CDR2 FYNNEI. The CDR3 extends over 15 amino acids. This CDR3 reads CASRTLAGVANEQYF. The CDR3 DNA sequence: TGTGCCAGCAGAACCTTAGCGGGAGTTGCGAACGAGCAGTACTTC.

The chain couples TRBV29-1 to TRBJ1-1, with 10 bases matching TRBD1. CDR1 and CDR2 (germline): SQVTM, ANQGSEA. This CDR3 has 14 amino acids. Unmatched junction bases numbered 7, after V lost 5 bases and J lost 4 bases. CDR3 protein: CSVRSGTGATEAFF. The CDR3 coding sequence is TGCAGCGTTCGATCGGGGACAGGGGCCACTGAAGCTTTCTTT. Variable domain in full (rest from reference TRBV29-1 and TRBJ1-1): SAVISQKPSRDICQRGTSLTIQCQVDSQVTMMFWYRQQPGQSLTLIATANQGSEATYESGFVIDKFPISRPNLTFSTLTVSNMSPEDSSIYLCSVRSGTGATEAFFGQGTRLTVV.